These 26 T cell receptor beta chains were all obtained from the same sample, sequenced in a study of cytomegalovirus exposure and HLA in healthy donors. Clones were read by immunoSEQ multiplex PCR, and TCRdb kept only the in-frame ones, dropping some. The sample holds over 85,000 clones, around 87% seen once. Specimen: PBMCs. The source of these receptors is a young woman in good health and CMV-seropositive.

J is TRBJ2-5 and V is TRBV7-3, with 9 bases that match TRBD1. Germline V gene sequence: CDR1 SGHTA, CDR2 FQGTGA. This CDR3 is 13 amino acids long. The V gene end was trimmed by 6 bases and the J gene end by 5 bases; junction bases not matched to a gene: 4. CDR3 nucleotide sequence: TGTGCCAGCAGTACAGGGGGCTCGGAGACCCAGTACTTC. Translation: CASSTGGSETQYF.

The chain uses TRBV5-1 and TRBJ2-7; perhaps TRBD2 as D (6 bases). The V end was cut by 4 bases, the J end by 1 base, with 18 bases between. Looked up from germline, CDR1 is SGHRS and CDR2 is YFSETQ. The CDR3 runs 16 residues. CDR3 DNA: TGCGCCAGCAGCAGTCTCGGCGGGGACGGTTCCTACGAGCAGTACTTC. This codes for CASSSLGGDGSYEQYF.

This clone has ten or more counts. CDR3 DNA sequence: TGTGCCAGCAGCTTAGCTAGTACCTACGAGCAGTACTTC. Amino acids: CASSLASTYEQYF. The chain combines TRBV7-6 with TRBJ2-7; the D is unclear. The CDR3 has 13 residues. Trimming left V 0 bases short and J 2 bases short, with 5 bases between. Germline CDR1 and CDR2: SGHVS and FNYEAQ.

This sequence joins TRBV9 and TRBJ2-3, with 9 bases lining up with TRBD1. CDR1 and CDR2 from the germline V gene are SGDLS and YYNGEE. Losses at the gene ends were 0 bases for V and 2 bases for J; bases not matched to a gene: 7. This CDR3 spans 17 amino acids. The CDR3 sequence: CASSVGRTGAYTDTQYF. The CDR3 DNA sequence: TGTGCCAGCAGCGTAGGACGGACAGGGGCATACACAGATACGCAGTATTTT.

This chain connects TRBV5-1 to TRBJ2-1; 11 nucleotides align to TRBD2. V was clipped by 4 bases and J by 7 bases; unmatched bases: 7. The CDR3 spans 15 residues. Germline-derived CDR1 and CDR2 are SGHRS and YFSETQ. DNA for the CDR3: TGCGCCAGCAGCCATATAGCGGGGGGGCGTAATGAGCAGTTCTTC. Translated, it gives CASSHIAGGRNEQFF.

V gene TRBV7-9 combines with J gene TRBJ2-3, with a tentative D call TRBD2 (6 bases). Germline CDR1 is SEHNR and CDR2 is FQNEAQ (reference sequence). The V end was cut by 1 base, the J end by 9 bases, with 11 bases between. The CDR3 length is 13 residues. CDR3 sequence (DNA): TGTGCCAGCAGCTTAGACGGGGGAGGCACGCAGTATTTT. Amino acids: CASSLDGGGTQYF. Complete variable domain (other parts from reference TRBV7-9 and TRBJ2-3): DTGVSQNPRHKITKRGQNVTFRCDPISEHNRLYWYRQTLGQGPEFLTYFQNEAQLEKSRLLSDRFSAERPKGSFSTLEIQRTEQGDSAMYLCASSLDGGGTQYFGPGTRLTVL.

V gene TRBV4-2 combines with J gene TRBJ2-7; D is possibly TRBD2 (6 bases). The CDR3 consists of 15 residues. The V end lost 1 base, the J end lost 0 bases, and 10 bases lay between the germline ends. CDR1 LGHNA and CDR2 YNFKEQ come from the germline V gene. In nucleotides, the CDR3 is TGTGCCAGCAGCCAAGGCGGGGTAAGCTCCTACGAGCAGTACTTC. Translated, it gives CASSQGGVSSYEQYF.

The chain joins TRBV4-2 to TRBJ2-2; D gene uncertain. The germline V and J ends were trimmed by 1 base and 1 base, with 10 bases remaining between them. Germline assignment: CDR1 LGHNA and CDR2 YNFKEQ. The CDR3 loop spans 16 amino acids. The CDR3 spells CASSQGAIMNTGELFF. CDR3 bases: TGTGCCAGCAGCCAAGGAGCTATCATGAACACCGGGGAGCTGTTTTTT.

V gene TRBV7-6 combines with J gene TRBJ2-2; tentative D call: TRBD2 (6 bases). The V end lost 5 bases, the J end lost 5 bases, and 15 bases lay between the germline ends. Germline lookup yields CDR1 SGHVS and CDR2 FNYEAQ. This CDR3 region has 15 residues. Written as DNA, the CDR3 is TGTGCCAGCAGCCCAAGGGACTCCTATACCGGGGAGCTGTTTTTT. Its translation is CASSPRDSYTGELFF. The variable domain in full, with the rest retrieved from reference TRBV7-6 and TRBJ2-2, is GAGVSQSPRYKVTKRGQDVALRCDPISGHVSLYWYRQALGQGPEFLTYFNYEAQQDKSGLPNDRFSAERPEGSISTLTIQRTEQRDSAMYRCASSPRDSYTGELFFGEGSRLTVL.

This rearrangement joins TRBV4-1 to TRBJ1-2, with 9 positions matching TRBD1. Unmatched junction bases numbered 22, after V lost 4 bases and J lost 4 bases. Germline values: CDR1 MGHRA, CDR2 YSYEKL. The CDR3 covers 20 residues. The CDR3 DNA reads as TGCGCCAGCAGCCCAGTTACCCTACAGGGGGCATCTGCTTTGGGCTATGGCTACACCTTC. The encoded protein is CASSPVTLQGASALGYGYTF.

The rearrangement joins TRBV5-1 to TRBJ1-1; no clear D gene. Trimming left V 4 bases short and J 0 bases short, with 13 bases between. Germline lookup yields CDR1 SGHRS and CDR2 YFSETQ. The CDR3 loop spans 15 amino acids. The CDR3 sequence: CASSPEGVMNTEAFF. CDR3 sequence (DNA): TGCGCCAGCAGCCCCGAGGGCGTTATGAACACTGAAGCTTTCTTT.

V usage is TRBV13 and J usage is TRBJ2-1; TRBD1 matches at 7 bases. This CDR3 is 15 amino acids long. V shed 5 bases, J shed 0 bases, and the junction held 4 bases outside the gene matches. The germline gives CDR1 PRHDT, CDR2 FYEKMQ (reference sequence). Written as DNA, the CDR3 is TGTGCCAGCAGCCCCGCAGGGGGCTCCTACAATGAGCAGTTCTTC. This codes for CASSPAGGSYNEQFF.

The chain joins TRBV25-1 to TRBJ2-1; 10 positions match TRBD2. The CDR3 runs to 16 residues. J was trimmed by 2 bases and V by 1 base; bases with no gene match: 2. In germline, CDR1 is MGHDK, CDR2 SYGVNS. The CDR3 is CASSEWTSGAYNEQFF. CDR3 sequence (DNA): TGTGCCAGCAGTGAATGGACTAGCGGAGCCTACAATGAGCAGTTCTTC.

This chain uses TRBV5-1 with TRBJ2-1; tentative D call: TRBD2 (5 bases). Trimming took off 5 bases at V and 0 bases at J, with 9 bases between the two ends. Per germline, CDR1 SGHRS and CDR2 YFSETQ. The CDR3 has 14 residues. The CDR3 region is CASRPGSSYNEQFF. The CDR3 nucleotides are TGCGCCAGCAGGCCGGGGAGCTCCTACAATGAGCAGTTCTTC.

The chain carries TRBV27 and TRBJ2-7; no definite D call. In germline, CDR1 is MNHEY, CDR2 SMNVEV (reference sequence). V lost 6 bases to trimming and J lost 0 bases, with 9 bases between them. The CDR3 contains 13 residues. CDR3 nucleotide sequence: TGTGCCAGCAGCCTTGTCGGCTCCTACGAGCAGTACTTC. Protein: CASSLVGSYEQYF.

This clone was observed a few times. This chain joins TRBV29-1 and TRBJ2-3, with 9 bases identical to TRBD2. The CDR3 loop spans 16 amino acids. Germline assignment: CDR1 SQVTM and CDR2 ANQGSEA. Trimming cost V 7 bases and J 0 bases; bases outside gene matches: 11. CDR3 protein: CSAAGTSTMSTDTQYF. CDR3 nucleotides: TGCAGCGCCGCCGGGACTAGCACCATGAGCACAGATACGCAGTATTTT.

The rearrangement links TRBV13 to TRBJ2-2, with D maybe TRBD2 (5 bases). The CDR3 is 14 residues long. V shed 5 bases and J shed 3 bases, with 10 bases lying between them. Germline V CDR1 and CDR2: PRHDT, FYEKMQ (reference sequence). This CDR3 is CASSQPRDTGELFF. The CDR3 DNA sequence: TGTGCCAGCAGCCAGCCGCGGGACACCGGGGAGCTGTTTTTT.

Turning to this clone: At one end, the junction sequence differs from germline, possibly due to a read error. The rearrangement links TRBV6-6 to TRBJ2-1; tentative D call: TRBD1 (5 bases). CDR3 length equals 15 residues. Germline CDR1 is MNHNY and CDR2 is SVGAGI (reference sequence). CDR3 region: CASNYGQDIDNEQFF. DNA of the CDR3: TGTGCCAGCAATTACGGGCAGGACATAGACAATGAGCAGTTCTTC.

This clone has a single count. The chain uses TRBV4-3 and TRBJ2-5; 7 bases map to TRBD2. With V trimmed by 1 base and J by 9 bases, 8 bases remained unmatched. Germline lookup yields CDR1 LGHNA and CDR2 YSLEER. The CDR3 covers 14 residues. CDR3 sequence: CASSQVLKGGSQYF. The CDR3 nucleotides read TGCGCCAGCAGCCAAGTTTTGAAGGGAGGGTCCCAGTACTTC.

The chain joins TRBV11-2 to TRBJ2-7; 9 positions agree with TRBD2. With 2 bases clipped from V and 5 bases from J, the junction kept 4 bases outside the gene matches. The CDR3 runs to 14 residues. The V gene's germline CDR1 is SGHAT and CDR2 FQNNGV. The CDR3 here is CASSLRIAGDEQYF. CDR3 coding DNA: TGTGCCAGCAGCTTAAGAATAGCGGGAGACGAGCAGTACTTC.

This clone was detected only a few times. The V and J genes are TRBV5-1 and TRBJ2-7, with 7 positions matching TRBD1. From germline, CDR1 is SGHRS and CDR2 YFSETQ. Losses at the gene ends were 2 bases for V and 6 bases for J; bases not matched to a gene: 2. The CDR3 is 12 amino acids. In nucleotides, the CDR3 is TGCGCCAGCAGCTTCAAGGGGGCCGAGCAGTACTTC. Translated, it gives CASSFKGAEQYF.

CDR3 residues: CASSPPRERQETQYF. The CDR3 DNA reads as TGTGCCAGCAGCCCGCCGCGGGAGCGCCAAGAGACCCAGTACTTC. The genes are TRBV25-1 and TRBJ2-5, with 7 bases identical to TRBD2. Germline CDR1 and CDR2: MGHDK and SYGVNS. This CDR3 has 15 residues. The V gene end was trimmed by 6 bases and the J gene end by 1 base; junction bases not matched to a gene: 8.

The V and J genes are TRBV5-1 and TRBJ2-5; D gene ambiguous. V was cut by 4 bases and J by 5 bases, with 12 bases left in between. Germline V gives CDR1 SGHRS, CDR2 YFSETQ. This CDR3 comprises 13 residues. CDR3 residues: CASSEPPVETQYF. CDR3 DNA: TGCGCCAGCAGCGAGCCTCCGGTGGAGACCCAGTACTTC.

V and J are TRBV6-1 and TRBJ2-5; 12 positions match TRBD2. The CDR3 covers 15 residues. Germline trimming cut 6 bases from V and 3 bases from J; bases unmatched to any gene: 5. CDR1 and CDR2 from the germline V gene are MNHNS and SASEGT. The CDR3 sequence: CASSKRLAGEETQYF. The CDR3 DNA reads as TGTGCCAGCAGCAAAAGACTAGCGGGGGAAGAGACCCAGTACTTC.

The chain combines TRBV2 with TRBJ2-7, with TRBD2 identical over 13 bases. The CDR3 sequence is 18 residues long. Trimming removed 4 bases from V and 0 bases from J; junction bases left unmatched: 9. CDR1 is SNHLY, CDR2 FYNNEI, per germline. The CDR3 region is CASSASGLAGTPSYEQYF. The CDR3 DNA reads TGTGCCAGCAGTGCCTCGGGACTAGCGGGGACCCCCTCCTACGAGCAGTACTTC.

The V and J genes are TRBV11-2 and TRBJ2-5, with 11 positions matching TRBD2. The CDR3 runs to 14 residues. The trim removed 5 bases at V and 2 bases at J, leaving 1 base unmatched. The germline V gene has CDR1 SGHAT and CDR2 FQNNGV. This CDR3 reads CASSLAGGQETQYF. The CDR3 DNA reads TGTGCCAGCAGCCTAGCGGGGGGACAAGAGACCCAGTACTTC.